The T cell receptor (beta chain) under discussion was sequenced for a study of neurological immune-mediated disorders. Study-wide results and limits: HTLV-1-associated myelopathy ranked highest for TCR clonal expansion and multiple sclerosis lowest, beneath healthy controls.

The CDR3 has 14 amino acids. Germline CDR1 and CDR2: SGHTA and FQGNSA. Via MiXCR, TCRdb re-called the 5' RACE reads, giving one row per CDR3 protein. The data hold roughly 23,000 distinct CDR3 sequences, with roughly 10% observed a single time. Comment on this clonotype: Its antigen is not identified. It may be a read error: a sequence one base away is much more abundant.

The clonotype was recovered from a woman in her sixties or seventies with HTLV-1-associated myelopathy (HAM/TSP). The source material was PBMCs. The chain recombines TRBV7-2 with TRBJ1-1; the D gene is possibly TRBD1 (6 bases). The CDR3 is CSSTYWTANTEAFF. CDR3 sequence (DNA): TGTTCCAGCACCTATTGGACAGCGAACACTGAAGCTTTCTTT.